This TCR beta chain derives from a study of blood T cell repertoires in COVID-19. Study-level information: The origin of the acute and convalescent COVID-19 samples was the United States, Italy and Spain. The cDNA or gDNA used as material had been derived from T cells, B-cell-depleted T cells, or PBMCs.

After removal of 6 bases from V and 9 bases from J, the junction contained 8 bases not matched to a gene. Germline CDR1 SGHTA, CDR2 FQGTGA. This CDR3 has 14 residues. Original analysis: Reference gene primer amplification in the assay estimated nucleated cell counts. Repertoires were generated with immunoSEQ multiplex PCR, while TCRdb's copy carries only in-frame clones and drops some. V, J and clone size are taken as reported in that table, and D and trimming were inferred from the DNA itself. The data show approximately 260,000 clones, 89% seen once. Source material: peripheral blood. The origin of this receptor is a man aged 50 to 59 with acute or convalescent COVID-19. This sequence joins TRBV7-3 and TRBJ1-6; TRBD1 matches 7 bases. The CDR3 here is CASSRDRVGSPLHF. CDR3 DNA: TGTGCCAGCAGTCGTGACAGGGTGGGTTCACCCCTCCACTTT.